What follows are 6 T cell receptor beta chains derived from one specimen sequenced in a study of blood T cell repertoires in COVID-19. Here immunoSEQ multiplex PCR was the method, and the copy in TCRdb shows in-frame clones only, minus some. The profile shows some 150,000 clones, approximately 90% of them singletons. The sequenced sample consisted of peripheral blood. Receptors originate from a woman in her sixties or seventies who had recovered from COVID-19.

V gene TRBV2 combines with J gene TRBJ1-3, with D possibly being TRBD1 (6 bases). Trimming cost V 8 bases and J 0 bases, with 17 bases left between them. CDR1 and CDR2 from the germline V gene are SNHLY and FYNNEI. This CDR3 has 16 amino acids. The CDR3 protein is CASSSLDRRSGNTIYF. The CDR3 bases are TGTGCCAGCTCCTCCCTCGACAGGCGCTCTGGAAACACCATATATTTT. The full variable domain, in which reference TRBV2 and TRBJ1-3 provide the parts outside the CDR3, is EPEVTQTPSHQVTQMGQEVILRCVPISNHLYFYWYRQILGQKVEFLVSFYNNEISEKSEIFDDQFSVERPDGSNFTLKIRSTKLEDSAMYFCASSSLDRRSGNTIYFGEGSWLTVV.

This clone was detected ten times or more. The CDR3 DNA follows: TGCGCCAGCAGCCAGCCCCGACAGGGGGCGAGTCAGCCCCAGCATTTT. Its translation: CASSQPRQGASQPQHF. The chain combines TRBV4-1 with TRBJ1-5; 10 bases are shared with TRBD1. The CDR3 loop spans 16 amino acids. Per germline, CDR1 MGHRA and CDR2 YSYEKL. V lost 3 bases to trimming and J lost 6 bases; unmatched junction nucleotides: 8.

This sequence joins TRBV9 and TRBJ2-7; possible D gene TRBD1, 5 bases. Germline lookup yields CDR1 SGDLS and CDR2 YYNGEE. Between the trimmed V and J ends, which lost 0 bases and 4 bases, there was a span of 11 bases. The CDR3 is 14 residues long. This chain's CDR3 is CASSVDQGSYEQYF. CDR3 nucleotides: TGTGCCAGCAGCGTAGACCAGGGTTCGTACGAGCAGTACTTC. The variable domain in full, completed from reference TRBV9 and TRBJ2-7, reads DSGVTQTPKHLITATGQRVTLRCSPRSGDLSVYWYQQSLDQGLQFLIQYYNGEERAKGNILERFSAQQFPDLHSELNLSSLELGDSALYFCASSVDQGSYEQYFGPGTRLTVT.

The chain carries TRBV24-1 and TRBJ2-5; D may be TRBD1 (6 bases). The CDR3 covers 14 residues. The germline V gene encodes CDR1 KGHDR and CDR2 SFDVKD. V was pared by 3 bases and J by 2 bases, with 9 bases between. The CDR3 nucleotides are TGTGCCACCAGTGATACCGACAGGCAAGAGACCCAGTACTTC. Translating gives CATSDTDRQETQYF.

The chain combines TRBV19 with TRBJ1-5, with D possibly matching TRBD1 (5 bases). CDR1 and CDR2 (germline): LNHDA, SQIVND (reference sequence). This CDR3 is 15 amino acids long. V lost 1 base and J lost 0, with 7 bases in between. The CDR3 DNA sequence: TGTGCCAGTAGTATAGTACAGGATAGCAATCAGCCCCAGCATTTT. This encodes CASSIVQDSNQPQHF.

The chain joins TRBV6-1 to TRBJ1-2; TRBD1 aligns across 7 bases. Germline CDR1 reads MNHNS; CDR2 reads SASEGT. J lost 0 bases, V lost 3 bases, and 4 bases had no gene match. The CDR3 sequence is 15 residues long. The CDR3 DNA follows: TGTGCCAGCAGTGAGGGGACAGATGCTAACTATGGCTACACCTTC. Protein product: CASSEGTDANYGYTF.